These 11 T cell receptor beta chains share one sample of origin, sequenced in a study of blood T cell repertoires in COVID-19. Profiled with immunoSEQ multiplex PCR; TCRdb holds only in-frame clones, not every one. The sample consists of approximately 320,000 clones, 89% of them appearing once. Source material: peripheral blood. The receptors stem from a woman aged 25 to 39 with COVID-19, enrolled during active disease.

The chain combines TRBV27 with TRBJ2-7; D is possibly TRBD2 (6 bases). There are 14 residues in the CDR3. Germline CDR1 MNHEY, CDR2 SMNVEV (reference sequence). Trimming removed 3 bases at V and 4 bases at J, with 13 bases between. DNA for the CDR3: TGTGCCAGCAGTTTTCTTACCGGGGGTTACGAGCAGTACTTC. It encodes CASSFLTGGYEQYF.

The CDR3 is CASTTPASGKNEQFF. DNA of the CDR3: TGTGCCAGCACCACCCCGGCTAGCGGCAAGAATGAGCAGTTCTTC. This sequence joins TRBV5-4 and TRBJ2-1, with TRBD2 matching over 7 bases. Germline CDR1 reads SGHNT; CDR2 reads YYREEE (reference sequence). V dropped 6 bases and J dropped 7; count of bases not matched to a gene: 13. CDR3 length: 15 residues. The full variable domain, completed using reference TRBV5-4 and TRBJ2-1, is ETGVTQSPTHLIKTRGQQVTLRCSSQSGHNTVSWYQQALGQGPQFIFQYYREEENGRGNFPPRFSGLQFPNYSSELNVNALELDDSALYLCASTTPASGKNEQFFGPGTRLTVL.

V usage is TRBV6-5 and J usage is TRBJ1-5; the D is unclear. From germline, CDR1 is MNHEY and CDR2 SVGAGI. This CDR3 is built from 14 residues. V shed 6 bases and J shed 7 bases, with 16 bases lying between them. CDR3 residues: CASSPGRVNQPQHF. CDR3 DNA: TGTGCCAGCAGCCCCGGGCGGGTAAACCAGCCCCAGCATTTT.

V is TRBV6-1 and J is TRBJ2-1, with 10 bases fitting TRBD2. Germline V gene data show CDR1 as MNHNS and CDR2 as SASEGT. The CDR3 is 15 residues long. Germline trimming cut 2 bases from V and 4 bases from J; bases unmatched to any gene: 2. CDR3 residues: CASSETSGVYNEQFF. For the CDR3, the DNA is TGTGCCAGCAGTGAAACTAGCGGGGTATACAATGAGCAGTTCTTC.

This clone was observed a few times. The J gene is TRBJ1-6, the V gene TRBV6-5; D is perhaps TRBD1 (6 bases). The V and J ends lost 5 bases and 7 bases respectively, with 15 bases between them. This CDR3 has 15 amino acids. Germline V CDR1 and CDR2: MNHEY, SVGAGI. The CDR3 loop reads CASSPNTGRNSPLHF. CDR3 in DNA: TGTGCCAGCAGTCCTAACACAGGGCGGAATTCACCCCTCCACTTT.

This clone appeared a single time. V and J are TRBV6-1 and TRBJ1-3; D is ambiguous. CDR1 MNHNS and CDR2 SASEGT come from the germline V gene. Trimming took off 3 bases at V and 10 bases at J, with 7 bases between the two ends. The CDR3 spans 11 residues. The CDR3 loop is CASSERGTIYF. Here the CDR3 DNA reads TGTGCCAGCAGTGAGCGGGGAACCATATATTTT.

V usage is TRBV24-1 and J usage is TRBJ1-1, with 11 positions matching TRBD1. The germline V gene has CDR1 KGHDR and CDR2 SFDVKD. Trimming took 9 bases from V and 5 from J; bases not matched to a gene: 4. This CDR3 has 13 amino acids. The CDR3 spells CATSGQGETEAFF. CDR3 nucleotide sequence: TGTGCCACCTCGGGACAGGGGGAAACTGAAGCTTTCTTT.

The J gene is TRBJ2-1, the V gene TRBV6-2 or TRBV6-3; D is uncertain. Germline CDR1 and CDR2: MNHEY and SVGEGT. The V and J ends lost 1 base and 8 bases respectively, with 6 bases between them. The CDR3 runs 12 residues. CDR3 nucleotides: TGTGCCAGCAGTTACTTCCGGGATGAGCAGTTCTTC. This gives the protein CASSYFRDEQFF.

V and J are TRBV19 and TRBJ2-3, with a tentative D call TRBD2 (5 bases). The CDR3 totals 14 residues. Germline V gene data show CDR1 as LNHDA and CDR2 as SQIVND (reference sequence). The V end lost 10 bases, the J end lost 4 bases, and 18 bases lay between the germline ends. The DNA of the CDR3 is TGTGCCACCGCACTAGGGTCAAGTGCAGATACGCAGTATTTT. It is translated as CATALGSSADTQYF.

This chain uses TRBV27 with TRBJ2-2; possibly TRBD1 for D (6 bases). There are 16 residues in the CDR3. Trimming took 5 bases from V and 4 from J, leaving 17 bases between them. CDR1 is MNHEY, CDR2 SMNVEV, per germline (reference sequence). The CDR3 DNA reads TGTGCCAGCAGTCCTCAACAGGGTCTAGCCACCGGGGAGCTGTTTTTT. Translation gives CASSPQQGLATGELFF.

The chain has TRBV6-1 and TRBJ1-6; possibly TRBD1 for D (6 bases). CDR3 length equals 16 residues. Germline CDR1 is MNHNS and CDR2 is SASEGT. V lost 4 bases to trimming and J lost 7 bases, with 17 bases between them. Here the CDR3 reads CASSGLLGQLNSPLHF. As DNA, the CDR3 is TGTGCCAGCAGTGGGTTGCTTGGACAGCTCAATTCACCCCTCCACTTT.